The 20 T cell receptor beta chains in this list originate from one sample, sequenced in a study of blood T cell repertoires in COVID-19. Assay used: immunoSEQ multiplex PCR; TCRdb lists only in-frame clones, some missing. The sample carries about 220,000 clones, approximately 83% recorded once. Material: PBMCs or T cells enriched from blood (not recorded which). All receptors come from a woman aged 60-70 years who had recovered from COVID-19.

There are a few counts of this clone. The chain links TRBV2 to TRBJ1-4; 10 bases are a match to TRBD1. Trimming took 7 bases from V and 7 from J; bases not matched to a gene: 9. The CDR3 length is 15 residues. Per the germline V gene, CDR1 is SNHLY and CDR2 is FYNNEI. DNA for the CDR3: TGTGCCAGCACCCGATCCGGGACAGGGGTTGAAAAACTGTTTTTT. It specifies CASTRSGTGVEKLFF. The full variable domain, completed using reference TRBV2 and TRBJ1-4, is EPEVTQTPSHQVTQMGQEVILRCVPISNHLYFYWYRQILGQKVEFLVSFYNNEISEKSEIFDDQFSVERPDGSNFTLKIRSTKLEDSAMYFCASTRSGTGVEKLFFGSGTQLSVL.

Notes on this clone: Since a much larger clone is just one base distant, this may be a read error. This rearrangement joins TRBV5-6 to TRBJ2-1; D is possibly TRBD2 (6 bases). Germline CDR1 and CDR2: SGHDT and YYEEEE. Trimming took off 5 bases at V and 0 bases at J, with 9 bases between the two ends. This CDR3 has 14 amino acids. Written as DNA, the CDR3 is TGTGCCAGCAGTGGAGGGAGCTCCTACAATGAGCAGTTCTTC. Residues: CASSGGSSYNEQFF. Together with reference TRBV5-6 and TRBJ2-1, the CDR3 gives the full variable domain: DAGVTQSPTHLIKTRGQQVTLRCSPKSGHDTVSWYQQALGQGPQFIFQYYEEEERQRGNFPDRFSGHQFPNYSSELNVNALLLGDSALYLCASSGGSSYNEQFFGPGTRLTVL.

The chain has TRBV25-1 and TRBJ2-1; TRBD1 aligns across 8 bases. With 7 bases clipped from V and 1 base from J, the junction kept 6 bases outside the gene matches. Germline loops: CDR1 MGHDK, CDR2 SYGVNS. There are 15 residues in the CDR3. The CDR3 DNA sequence: TGTGCCAGCATCCGCGGGACAGGATCCTACAATGAGCAGTTCTTC. Translating it yields CASIRGTGSYNEQFF. The whole variable domain, filled in from reference TRBV25-1 and TRBJ2-1, reads EADIYQTPRYLVIGTGKKITLECSQTMGHDKMYWYQQDPGMELHLIHYSYGVNSTEKGDLSSESTVSRIRTEHFPLTLESARPSHTSQYLCASIRGTGSYNEQFFGPGTRLTVL.

Only one count was recorded for this clone. The rearrangement links TRBV7-3 to TRBJ1-1, with D perhaps matching TRBD1 (6 bases). The germline V gene encodes CDR1 SGHTA and CDR2 FQGTGA. Trimming pared 6 bases from V and 0 bases from J, leaving 14 bases between. The CDR3 sequence is 15 residues long. The CDR3 region has the DNA TGTGCCAGCAGACTGACAGGTACGATGAACACTGAAGCTTTCTTT. It codes for CASRLTGTMNTEAFF.

This rearrangement joins TRBV5-1 to TRBJ1-4; TRBD1 agrees at 8 bases. Unmatched junction bases numbered 6, after V lost 4 bases and J lost 4 bases. The CDR3 runs 15 residues. Germline V CDR1 and CDR2: SGHRS, YFSETQ. The CDR3 sequence is CASSPGTGLNEKLFF. CDR3 nucleotide sequence: TGCGCCAGCAGCCCCGGGACAGGACTTAATGAAAAACTGTTTTTT.

J is TRBJ1-2 and V is TRBV4-3; TRBD1 aligns across 7 bases. Germline V gene lookup returns CDR1 LGHNA and CDR2 YSLEER. This CDR3 has 17 residues. J gave up 2 bases and V 1 base, and 10 bases lay outside the gene matches. The CDR3 sequence is CASSQAPPDRANYGYTF. As DNA, the CDR3 is TGCGCCAGCAGCCAAGCCCCACCTGACAGGGCCAACTATGGCTACACCTTC.

V and J are TRBV27 and TRBJ1-2; D possibly corresponds to TRBD1 (5 bases). The CDR3 runs 15 residues. CDR1 and CDR2 (germline): MNHEY, SMNVEV (reference sequence). Trimming took off 7 bases at V and 0 bases at J, with 15 bases between the two ends. The CDR3 reads CASTTASAANYGYTF. The CDR3 DNA sequence: TGTGCCAGCACGACAGCTTCAGCAGCTAACTATGGCTACACCTTC.

This chain links TRBV11-2 with TRBJ2-5; 7 bases fit TRBD1. The V gene end was trimmed by 5 bases and the J gene end by 5 bases; junction bases not matched to a gene: 5. Germline V gives CDR1 SGHAT, CDR2 FQNNGV. The CDR3 loop spans 13 amino acids. CDR3: CASSRTGDETQYF. The DNA for the CDR3 is TGTGCCAGCAGCCGCACAGGGGACGAGACCCAGTACTTC.

This clone is a singleton in its sample. The chain employs TRBV16 and TRBJ1-4, with 9 bases aligning to TRBD1. Per germline, CDR1 KGHSY and CDR2 FQNENV. The CDR3 totals 15 residues. The junction had 8 bases not matched to a gene; V was cut back by 4 bases and J by 8 bases. This chain's CDR3 is CASSPWDRVSEKLFF. The CDR3 nucleotides read TGTGCCAGCAGCCCCTGGGACAGGGTCTCCGAAAAACTGTTTTTT.

The chain combines TRBV5-4 with TRBJ1-6; possible D gene TRBD1, 6 bases. CDR3 size: 14 residues. The V gene lost 0 bases and the J gene lost 10 bases, with 11 bases spanning the gap. Per the germline V gene, CDR1 is SGHNT and CDR2 is YYREEE (reference sequence). The CDR3 DNA sequence: TGTGCCAGCAGCTTGGGAGGGGGTTTCTCACCCCTCCACTTT. Translating it yields CASSLGGGFSPLHF.

The rearrangement joins TRBV7-9 to TRBJ1-4, with a weak D call TRBD1 (5 bases). The V end was cut by 4 bases, the J end by 8 bases, with 14 bases between. The CDR3 loop spans 14 amino acids. Germline V gene lookup returns CDR1 SEHNR and CDR2 FQNEAQ (reference sequence). The CDR3 nucleotides are TGTGCCAGCAGCTCAAATACGGGGGAGGAAAAACTGTTTTTT. It is translated as CASSSNTGEEKLFF.

V gene TRBV7-2 combines with J gene TRBJ2-1; possibly TRBD2 for D (6 bases). Trimming cost V 4 bases and J 4 bases, with 14 bases left between them. CDR1 is SGHTA, CDR2 FQGNSA, per germline. The CDR3 is 15 amino acids. CDR3 sequence reads: CASSSDYGGYNEQFF. CDR3 nucleotides: TGTGCCAGCAGCTCCGATTATGGGGGGTACAATGAGCAGTTCTTC.

This clone appeared once. This chain joins TRBV19 and TRBJ1-5; D gene ambiguous. Per germline, CDR1 LNHDA and CDR2 SQIVND (reference sequence). The CDR3 is 16 amino acids. V was cut by 5 bases and J by 3 bases, with 17 bases left in between. The CDR3 reads CASSLVPGVFNQPQHF. CDR3 bases: TGTGCCAGTAGTCTCGTCCCCGGGGTATTCAATCAGCCCCAGCATTTT. Using reference TRBV19 and TRBJ1-5 for the parts outside the CDR3, the full variable domain is DGGITQSPKYLFRKEGQNVTLSCEQNLNHDAMYWYRQDPGQGLRLIYYSQIVNDFQKGDIAEGYSVSREKKESFPLTVTSAQKNPTAFYLCASSLVPGVFNQPQHFGDGTRLSIL.

The rearrangement links TRBV14 to TRBJ1-4, with D unclear. Germline-derived CDR1 and CDR2 are SGHDN and FVKESK. The CDR3 runs 11 residues. V was trimmed by 8 bases and J by 8 bases, leaving 9 bases between them. The CDR3 DNA is TGTGCCAGCCTACGGGGAGAAAAACTGTTTTTT. Protein sequence: CASLRGEKLFF.

This chain joins TRBV6-5 and TRBJ2-5; TRBD1 might be the D (7 bases). Between the trimmed V and J ends, which lost 7 bases and 2 bases, there was a span of 17 bases. CDR3 length: 15 amino acids. Germline assignment: CDR1 MNHEY and CDR2 SVGAGI. The CDR3 DNA reads as TGTGCCAGCATGTTCGGGGGACAGCTTCAAGAGACCCAGTACTTC. It codes for CASMFGGQLQETQYF.

The chain links TRBV4-1 to TRBJ2-5; D not certain. V was clipped by 1 base and J by 5 bases, with 17 bases between them. Germline loops: CDR1 MGHRA, CDR2 YSYEKL. CDR3 length: 16 residues. DNA of the CDR3: TGCGCCAGCAGCCAAGCCGTCGGCGGCCCCCAGGAGACCCAGTACTTC. Its protein product is CASSQAVGGPQETQYF.

The rearrangement links TRBV6-5 to TRBJ1-3; D possibly corresponds to TRBD1 (6 bases). Per germline, CDR1 MNHEY and CDR2 SVGAGI. This CDR3 is 12 amino acids long. Deletions cut 10 bases from V and 0 bases from J, with 7 bases between. CDR3 coding DNA: TGTGCCACACAGGGCTCTGGAAACACCATATATTTT. This translates into CATQGSGNTIYF.

As for this clone: A clone one base away is much larger, so this may be a read error. Other DNA sequences within the sample encode an identical CDR3. The chain couples TRBV12-3 or TRBV12-4 to TRBJ1-1, with D unresolved. V was trimmed by 3 bases and J by 1 base, leaving 6 bases between them. The CDR3 runs to 13 residues. CDR3 in amino acids: CASSFAGNTEAFF. The CDR3 nucleotides are TGTGCCAGCAGTTTTGCAGGGAACACTGAAGCTTTCTTT.

J is TRBJ1-6 and V is TRBV2, with 7 nucleotides matching TRBD1. Germline V lookup: CDR1 SNHLY, CDR2 FYNNEI. CDR3 length equals 15 residues. V lost 6 bases and J lost 7; bases outside the gene matches: 9. The CDR3 coding sequence is TGTGCCAGCAGAGCCGGACAGGCGCTCAATTCACCCCTCCACTTT. Its translation is CASRAGQALNSPLHF.

The chain is built from TRBV6-5 and TRBJ1-1, with TRBD1 matching over 7 bases. The junction had 3 bases not matched to a gene; V was cut back by 6 bases and J by 5 bases. Germline V lookup: CDR1 MNHEY, CDR2 SVGAGI. This CDR3 is built from 12 residues. CDR3 bases: TGTGCCAGCAGCGACAGGGTTACTGAAGCTTTCTTT. Translating gives CASSDRVTEAFF.